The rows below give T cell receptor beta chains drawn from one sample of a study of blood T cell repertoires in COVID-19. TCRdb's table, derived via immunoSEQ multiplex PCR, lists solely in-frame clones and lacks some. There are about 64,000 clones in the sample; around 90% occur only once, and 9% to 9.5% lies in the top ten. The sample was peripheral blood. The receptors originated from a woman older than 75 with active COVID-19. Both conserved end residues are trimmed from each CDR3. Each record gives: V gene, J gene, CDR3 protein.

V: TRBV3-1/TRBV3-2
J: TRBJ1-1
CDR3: ASSQRGGVTEAF

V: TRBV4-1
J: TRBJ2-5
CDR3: ASSQEYRMRGRETQY

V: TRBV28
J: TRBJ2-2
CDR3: ASSFRVTTGELF

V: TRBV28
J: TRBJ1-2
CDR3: ASSFGGGSPYGYT

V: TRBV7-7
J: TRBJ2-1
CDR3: ASSSSPGTGQQF

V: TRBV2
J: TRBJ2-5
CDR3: ASSGVLRGIETQY

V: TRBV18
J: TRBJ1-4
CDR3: ASSPGTGYNEKLF

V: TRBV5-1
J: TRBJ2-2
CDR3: ASSFGAGTNTGELF

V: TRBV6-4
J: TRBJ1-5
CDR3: ASSASAGNQPQH

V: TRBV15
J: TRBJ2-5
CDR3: ATSRGSDQETQY

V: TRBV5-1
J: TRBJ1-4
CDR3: ASSLGQSNEKLF

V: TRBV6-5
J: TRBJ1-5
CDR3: ASRDFSNQPQH

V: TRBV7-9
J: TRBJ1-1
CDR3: ASSSVTGGTEAF

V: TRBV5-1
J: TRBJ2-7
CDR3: ASSPDGGESYEQY

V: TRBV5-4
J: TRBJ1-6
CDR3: ASSSGTYPNSPLH

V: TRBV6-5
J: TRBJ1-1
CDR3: ATGYSGGSEAF

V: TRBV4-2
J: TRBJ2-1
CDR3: ASSKRLGLGNEQF

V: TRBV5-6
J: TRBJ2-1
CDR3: ASSGRTGGIEQF

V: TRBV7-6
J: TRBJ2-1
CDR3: ASSLAQGAGGRNEQF

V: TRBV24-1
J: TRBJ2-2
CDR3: ATSDLGLAVTGELF

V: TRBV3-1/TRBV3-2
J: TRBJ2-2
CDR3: ASSQGLNTGELF

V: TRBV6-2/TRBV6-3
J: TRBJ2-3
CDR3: ASSYSSGLRTDTQY

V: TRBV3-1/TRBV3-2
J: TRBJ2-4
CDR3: ASSQLQGLAKNIQY

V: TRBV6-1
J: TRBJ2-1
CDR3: ASSEGLGLAGDEQF

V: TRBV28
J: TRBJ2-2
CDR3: ASSFSYTSRQGPNTGELF

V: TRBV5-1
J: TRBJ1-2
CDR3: ASSSETASPRGYT

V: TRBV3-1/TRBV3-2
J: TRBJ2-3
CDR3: ASSHLSTDTQY

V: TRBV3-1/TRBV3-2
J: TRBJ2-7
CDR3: ASSRSGTGLTYEQY